These 12 T cell receptor beta chains share one sample of origin, sequenced in a study of T-cell memory formation after mild COVID-19. In TCRdb, the 5' RACE reads were re-called with MiXCR into one record per CDR3 protein. The data hold a few hundred thousand distinct CDR3 sequences, with more than 13% observed a single time. The sample was PBMCs or a T cell subset sorted from them (not recorded which). The origin of the receptors is a young man who had mild COVID-19 (a few samples of this study predate the infection). Cell type and time point are not known.

This clonotype was observed a handful of times. The chain has TRBV15 and TRBJ2-1; TRBD2 agrees at 8 bases. CDR1 and CDR2 (germline): LNHNV, YYDKDF (reference sequence). J lost 6 bases, V lost 2 bases, and 9 bases had no gene match. This CDR3 contains 16 residues. In DNA form, the CDR3 reads TGTGCCACCAGCAGACTCCATGGGACTAGAGGCAATGAGCAGTTCTTC. Translated, it gives CATSRLHGTRGNEQFF.

The chain couples TRBV4-1 to TRBJ2-5, with D uncertain. The CDR3 consists of 14 residues. The V end lost 3 bases, the J end lost 5 bases, and 13 bases lay between the germline ends. Germline V gives CDR1 MGHRA, CDR2 YSYEKL. CDR3: CASSQGTRSETQYF. The CDR3 DNA is TGCGCCAGCAGCCAGGGAACACGGTCGGAGACCCAGTACTTC.

Worth noting for this clonotype: A read error may explain this, as a much larger clone is one base away. The genes are TRBV4-1 and TRBJ1-1; D call uncertain. Trimming removed 0 bases at V and 1 base at J, with 6 bases between. CDR3 length: 14 amino acids. The germline V gene has CDR1 MGHRA and CDR2 YSYEKL. CDR3 nucleotide sequence: TGCGCCAGCAGCCAAGAGATGGGGAACACTGAAGCTTTCTTT. Amino acid sequence: CASSQEMGNTEAFF.

The rearrangement uses TRBV30 and TRBJ1-6, with D maybe TRBD1 (5 bases). CDR3 length: 11 residues. Germline V gene sequence: CDR1 GTSNPN, CDR2 SVGIG (reference sequence). V lost 0 bases and J 13 bases, leaving 7 bases between the germline ends. CDR3 sequence: CAWSVRGPLHF. CDR3 coding DNA: TGTGCCTGGAGTGTAAGGGGTCCCCTCCACTTT.

This clonotype has more than one count but fewer than ten. The CDR3 here is CSAWDSQVETQYF. The CDR3, as DNA: TGCAGTGCTTGGGACAGCCAGGTGGAGACCCAGTACTTC. The chain couples TRBV20-1 to TRBJ2-5; 7 bases agree with TRBD1. Trimming took 5 bases from V and 5 from J; bases not matched to a gene: 8. The length of the CDR3 is 13 residues. The germline CDR1 and CDR2 sequences are DFQATT and SNEGSKA (reference sequence).

In its sample, this clonotype was seen a few times. The V gene is TRBV7-9, the J gene TRBJ2-3, with 9 positions matching TRBD2. Germline loops: CDR1 SEHNR, CDR2 FQNEAQ (reference sequence). CDR3 length: 17 residues. V dropped 5 bases and J dropped 2; count of bases not matched to a gene: 11. CDR3 nucleotide sequence: TGTGCCAGCAGCGAACTGGCTAGCGGGGCTCTCACAGATACGCAGTATTTT. This gives the protein CASSELASGALTDTQYF.

This clonotype has more than one count but fewer than ten. This rearrangement joins TRBV7-3 to TRBJ1-1; D is undetermined. The CDR3 has 18 residues. The germline V and J ends were trimmed by 5 bases and 1 base, with 23 bases remaining between them. The germline gives CDR1 SGHTA, CDR2 FQGTGA. Written as DNA, the CDR3 is TGTGCCAGCAGCCCATCCAGGTTGGACCGAGGTAGGAACACTGAAGCTTTCTTT. This codes for CASSPSRLDRGRNTEAFF.

The chain combines TRBV20-1 with TRBJ2-3, with D perhaps matching TRBD1 (5 bases). There are 15 residues in the CDR3. Looked up from germline, CDR1 is DFQATT and CDR2 is SNEGSKA (reference sequence). Trimming took off 6 bases at V and 3 bases at J, with 19 bases between the two ends. CDR3 protein: CSASTPQGGTDTQYF. The CDR3, as DNA: TGCAGTGCGAGCACCCCGCAGGGTGGGACAGATACGCAGTATTTT.

The chain carries TRBV27 and TRBJ2-7; 9 bases match TRBD1. In germline, CDR1 is MNHEY, CDR2 SMNVEV (reference sequence). V shed 6 bases and J 6 bases; nucleotides not matched to a gene: 6. This CDR3 has 13 residues. The CDR3 bases are TGTGCCAGCAGATGGACAGGGGAAGGCGAGCAGTACTTC. Its translation is CASRWTGEGEQYF.

This clonotype was recorded a few times. J is TRBJ1-2 and V is TRBV27, with TRBD1 matching over 7 bases. The V and J ends lost 5 bases and 8 bases, in that order; junction bases with no gene match: 8. The CDR3 has 13 residues. The V gene's germline CDR1 is MNHEY and CDR2 SMNVEV (reference sequence). The CDR3 nucleotides are TGTGCCAGCAGTGGGAACACAGGGGAGGGCTACACCTTC. It encodes CASSGNTGEGYTF.

The chain joins TRBV7-6 to TRBJ1-6; 7 bases map to TRBD1. CDR3 length: 20 amino acids. From germline, CDR1 is SGHVS and CDR2 FNYEAQ. Trimming took 6 bases from V and 0 from J; bases not matched to a gene: 17. The CDR3 reads CASSRLRGPTQSSYNSPLHF. CDR3 nucleotides: TGTGCCAGCAGTCGCCTGAGGGGGCCGACTCAAAGCTCCTATAATTCACCCCTCCACTTT.

CDR3 protein: CSAIGGVYEQYF. As DNA, the CDR3 is TGCAGTGCTATCGGGGGCGTCTACGAGCAGTACTTC. The rearrangement uses TRBV20-1 and TRBJ2-7; D could derive from TRBD1 or TRBD2 (6 bases each). The CDR3 is 12 residues long. The V end was cut by 4 bases, the J end by 3 bases, with 10 bases between. Germline CDR1 reads DFQATT; CDR2 reads SNEGSKA (reference sequence).